The T cell receptor beta chain described here comes from a study of CD8 T cells in ankylosing spondylitis. Quantitative barcoded 5'-RACE was used to prepare TCR beta libraries. TCRdb passed the 5' RACE reads through MiXCR, listing each CDR3 protein once. The table includes fewer than 500,000 distinct CDR3 sequences, roughly 26% detected once. Study-wide results and caveats: A motif of eight or nine highly homologous TCR beta variants was seen as apparently characteristic of ankylosing spondylitis blood. According to the report, clones linked to the disease were significantly enriched in matched synovial fluid samples taken from ankylosing spondylitis patients. Existing reports had already noted some motif variants in reactive arthritis synovial fluid and blood. Those disease-linked clones were CD8+; they were also relatively rare in peripheral blood.

CDR1 and CDR2 from the germline V gene are SGHAT and FQNNGV. The CDR3 runs 16 residues. V lost 3 bases and J lost 2; bases outside the gene matches: 9. This clonotype has just a few counts. Antigen: not known. V is TRBV11-2 and J is TRBJ1-2; 7 bases fit TRBD1. This TCR was sampled from a male donor with ankylosing spondylitis. The sequencing input was blood, either unsorted or a sorted T cell fraction (not recorded which). The CDR3 reads CASSFPALTGNYGYTF. In DNA, the CDR3 is TGTGCCAGCAGCTTCCCCGCCCTGACAGGGAACTATGGCTACACCTTC.